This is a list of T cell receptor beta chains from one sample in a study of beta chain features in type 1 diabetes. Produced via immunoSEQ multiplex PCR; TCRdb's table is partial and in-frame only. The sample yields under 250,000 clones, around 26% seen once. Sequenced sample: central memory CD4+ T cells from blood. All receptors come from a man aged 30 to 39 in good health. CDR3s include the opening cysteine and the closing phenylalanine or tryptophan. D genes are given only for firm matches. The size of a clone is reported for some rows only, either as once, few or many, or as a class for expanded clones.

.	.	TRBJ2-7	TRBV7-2	TGTGCCAGCAGCTTTCAATCTAGCGCCTACGAGCAGTACTTC	CASSFQSSAYEQYF
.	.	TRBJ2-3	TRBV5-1	TGCGCCAGCAGCTCAAACACGGCAGATACGCAGTATTTT	CASSSNTADTQYF
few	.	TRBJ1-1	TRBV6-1	TGTGCCAGCAGTGAACAAAGGAACACTGAAGCTTTCTTT	CASSEQRNTEAFF
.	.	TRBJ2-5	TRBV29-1	TGCAGCGTTGAAGACGGAGGCTCGGAGACCCAGTACTTC	CSVEDGGSETQYF
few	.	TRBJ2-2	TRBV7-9	TGTGCCAGCAGCCCCACCGGGCACGCGAACACCGGGGAGCTGTTTTTT	CASSPTGHANTGELFF
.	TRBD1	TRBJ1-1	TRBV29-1	TGCAGCGTTAACCCGGGACAGGGTAACACTGAAGCTTTCTTT	CSVNPGQGNTEAFF
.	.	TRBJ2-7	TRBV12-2	TGTGCAAGTCGCCCTAGCGGGGGGGGCTACGAGCAGTACTTC	CASRPSGGGYEQYF
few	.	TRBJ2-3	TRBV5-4	TGTGCCAGCAAAAGGCAAGCGAGCACAGATACGCAGTATTTT	CASKRQASTDTQYF
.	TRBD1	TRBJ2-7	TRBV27	TGTGCCAGCAGGTTGGGACAGGCGTCCTACGAGCAGTACTTC	CASRLGQASYEQYF
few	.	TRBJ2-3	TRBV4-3	TGCGCCAGCAGCCAAGAGCAACGGGATACGCAGTATTTT	CASSQEQRDTQYF
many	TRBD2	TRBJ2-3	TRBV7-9	TGTGCCAGCAGGTTACTAGCGGGGAGGGATACGCAGTATTTT	CASRLLAGRDTQYF
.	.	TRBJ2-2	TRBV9	TGTGCCAGCAGCCCCCGTACAGAAACCGGGGAGCTGTTTTTT	CASSPRTETGELFF
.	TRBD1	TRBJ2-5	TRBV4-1	TGCGCGCAGAACAGGGGATTAAGTCGAGAGACCCAGTACTTC	CAQNRGLSRETQYF
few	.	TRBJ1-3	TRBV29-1	TGCAGCGTTCGAACGGTCGGGGACACCATATATTTT	CSVRTVGDTIYF
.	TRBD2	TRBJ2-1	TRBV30	TGTGCCTGGAAGGCGGTAACGGGGGGGTCGGGGGAGCAGTTCTTC	CAWKAVTGGSGEQFF
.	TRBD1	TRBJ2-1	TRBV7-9	TGTGCCAGCAGCTTAGGACATCTATCCGGGACAGGGTATGATGAGCAGTTCTTC	CASSLGHLSGTGYDEQFF
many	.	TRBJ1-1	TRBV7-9	TGTGCCAGCAGCTATCGGGATAGGACTGAAGCTTTCTTT	CASSYRDRTEAFF
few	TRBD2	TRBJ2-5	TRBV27	TGTGCCAGCAGTCCCTGGACTAGCGGGGGGGCATGGGAGACCCAGTACTTC	CASSPWTSGGAWETQYF
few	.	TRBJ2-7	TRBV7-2	TGTGCCAGCAGCTTAGGAGGACACCTTAGCGCCTACGAGCAGTACTTC	CASSLGGHLSAYEQYF
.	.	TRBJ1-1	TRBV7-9	TGTGCCAGCAGCCGTCTGGAGGAGGGAGCTTTCTTT	CASSRLEEGAFF
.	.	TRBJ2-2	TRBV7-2	TGTGCCAGCAGCCCTCGGGAGAGCGCCCTCGGCACCGGGGAGCTGTTTTTT	CASSPRESALGTGELFF
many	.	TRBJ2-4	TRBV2	TGTGCCAGCAGTGTACTAGGCAAAAACATTCAGTACTTC	CASSVLGKNIQYF
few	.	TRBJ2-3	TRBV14	TGTGCCAGCAGCCAAGATCATTTTGGGACCCAATTT	CASSQDHFGTQF
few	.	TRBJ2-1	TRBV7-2	TGTGCCAGCAGGGGCCCGGGGTCTCGGGAGTTCTTC	CASRGPGSREFF
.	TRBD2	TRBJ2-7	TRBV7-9	TGTGCCAGCAGCTCACGGCTACTAGCGGGAGGGCAGCAGTACTTC	CASSSRLLAGGQQYF
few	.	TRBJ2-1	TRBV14	TGTGCCAGCAGCCAATATCAGGGGGGGAATGAGCAGTTCTTC	CASSQYQGGNEQFF
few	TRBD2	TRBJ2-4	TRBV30	TGTGCCTGGAGTGCCAGTAGCGGGGGCACCATTCAGTACTTC	CAWSASSGGTIQYF
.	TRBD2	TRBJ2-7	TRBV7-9	TGTGCCATCGACGGGACTAGAGCCTACGAGCAGTACTTC	CAIDGTRAYEQYF
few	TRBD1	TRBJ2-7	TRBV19	TGTGCCAGTAGTGTGGACAGGGATGGTGAGCAGTACTTC	CASSVDRDGEQYF
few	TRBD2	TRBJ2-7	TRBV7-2	TGTGCCAGCAGCTCGGGAGGGCAGCAGTACTTC	CASSSGGQQYF
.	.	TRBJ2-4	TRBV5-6	TGTGCCAGCAGCTTGGAAAACATTCAGTACTTC	CASSLENIQYF
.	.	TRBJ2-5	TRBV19	TGTGCCAGTAGTATCCCTTTCGCGACGGAGACCCAGTACTTC	CASSIPFATETQYF
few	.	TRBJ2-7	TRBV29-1	TGCAGCGTTGAAAAGGGGTTGAGCGAGCAGTACTTC	CSVEKGLSEQYF
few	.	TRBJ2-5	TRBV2	TGTGCCAGCAACACCTTCGCCGGGACGACCCAGTACTTC	CASNTFAGTTQYF
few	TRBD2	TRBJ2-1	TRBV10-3	TGTGCCATCAGTGCTACTAGCGGGGGCCTCTCCTACAATGAGCAGTTCTTC	CAISATSGGLSYNEQFF
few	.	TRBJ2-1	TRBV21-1	TGTGCCAGCAGCTATAGGAGCGATTCTTGCAATGAGCAGTTCTTC	CASSYRSDSCNEQFF
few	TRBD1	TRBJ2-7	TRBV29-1	TGCAGCGGCGGGGGACAGGGTGGCGAGCAGTACTTC	CSGGGQGGEQYF
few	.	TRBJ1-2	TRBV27	TGTGCCAGCAGTTTAACGAGTATAAGTGGCTACACCTTC	CASSLTSISGYTF
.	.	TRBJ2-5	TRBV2	TGTGCCAGCAGTGAACCGACGAAGCAAGAGACCCAGTACTTC	CASSEPTKQETQYF
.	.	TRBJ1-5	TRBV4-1	TGCGCCAGCAGCCAAGAGCCGGGAGTCGGACAGCCCCAGCATTTT	CASSQEPGVGQPQHF
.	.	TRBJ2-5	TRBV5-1	TGCGCCAGCAGCTTGGCCTATACCATCTCGACACAAGAGACCCAGTACTTC	CASSLAYTISTQETQYF
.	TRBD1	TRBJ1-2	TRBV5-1	TGCGCCAGCAGCCCCTGGACAGGGGTTAACTATGGCTACACCTTC	CASSPWTGVNYGYTF
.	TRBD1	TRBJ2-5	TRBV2	TGTGCCAGCACCCTCCTTAGGGGACAGGGGGAAGAGACCCAGTACTTC	CASTLLRGQGEETQYF
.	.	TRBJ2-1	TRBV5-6	TGTGCCAGCAGCTTGGGGTTTGAGAATGAGCAGTTCTTC	CASSLGFENEQFF